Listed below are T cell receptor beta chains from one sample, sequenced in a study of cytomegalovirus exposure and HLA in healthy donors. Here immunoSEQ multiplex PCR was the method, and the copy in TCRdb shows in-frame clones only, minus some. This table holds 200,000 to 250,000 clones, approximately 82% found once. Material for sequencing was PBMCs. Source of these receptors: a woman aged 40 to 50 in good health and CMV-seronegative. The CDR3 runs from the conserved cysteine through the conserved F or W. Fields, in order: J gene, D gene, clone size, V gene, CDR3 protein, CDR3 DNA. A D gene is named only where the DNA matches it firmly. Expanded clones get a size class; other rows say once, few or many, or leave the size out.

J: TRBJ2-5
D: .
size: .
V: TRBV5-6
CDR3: CASSFDTEETQYF
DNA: TGTGCCAGCAGCTTCGACACCGAAGAGACCCAGTACTTC

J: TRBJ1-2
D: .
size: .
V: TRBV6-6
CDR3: CASRELPDSTYGYTF
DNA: TGTGCCAGCAGAGAACTGCCCGACAGCACTTATGGCTACACCTTC

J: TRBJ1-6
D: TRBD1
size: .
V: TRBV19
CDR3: CASKETGQVVSPLHF
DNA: TGTGCCAGTAAGGAGACCGGACAGGTTGTCTCACCCCTCCACTTT

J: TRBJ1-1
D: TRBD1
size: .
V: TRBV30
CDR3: CAWSDRATEAFF
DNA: TGTGCCTGGTCCGACAGGGCAACTGAAGCTTTCTTT

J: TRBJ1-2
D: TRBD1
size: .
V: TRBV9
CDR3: CASSQGQLPGYTF
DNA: TGTGCCAGCAGCCAGGGACAGTTACCTGGCTACACCTTC

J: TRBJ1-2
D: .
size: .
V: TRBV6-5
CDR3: CASRPQGGPYGYTF
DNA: TGTGCCAGCAGACCGCAGGGAGGCCCTTATGGCTACACCTTC

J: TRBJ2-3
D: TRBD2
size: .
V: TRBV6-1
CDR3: CASSSLAGGPGTQYF
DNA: TGTGCCAGCAGCTCCCTAGCGGGGGGTCCCGGGACGCAGTATTTT

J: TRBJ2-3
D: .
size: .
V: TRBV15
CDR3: CATRQADTQYF
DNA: TGTGCCACGCGACAAGCAGATACGCAGTATTTT

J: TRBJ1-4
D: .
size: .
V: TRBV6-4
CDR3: CASSRPDSQGSEKLFF
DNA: TGTGCCAGCAGCCGCCCGGATAGTCAGGGAAGTGAAAAACTGTTTTTT

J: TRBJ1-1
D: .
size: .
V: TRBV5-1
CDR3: CASSLGDITTEAFF
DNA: TGCGCCAGCAGCTTGGGGGACATAACCACTGAAGCTTTCTTT

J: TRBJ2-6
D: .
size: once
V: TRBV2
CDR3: CASSEQGVSGANVLTF
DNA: TGTGCCAGCAGTGAACAAGGGGTCTCTGGGGCCAACGTCCTGACTTTC

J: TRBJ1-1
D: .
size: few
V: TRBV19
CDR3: CASSSRVGLNTEAFF
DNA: TGTGCCAGTAGTTCCAGGGTGGGCTTGAACACTGAAGCTTTCTTT

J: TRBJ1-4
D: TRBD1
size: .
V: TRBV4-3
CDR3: CASSQDLTGTVTNEKLFF
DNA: TGCGCCAGCAGCCAAGATCTCACGGGGACAGTCACTAATGAAAAACTGTTTTTT

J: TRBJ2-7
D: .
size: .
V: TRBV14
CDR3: CASSHGAYEQYF
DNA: TGTGCCAGCAGCCATGGAGCCTACGAGCAGTACTTC

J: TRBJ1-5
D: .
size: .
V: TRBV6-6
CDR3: CASSYFGGHQPQHF
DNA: TGTGCCAGCAGTTACTTCGGGGGGCATCAGCCCCAGCATTTT

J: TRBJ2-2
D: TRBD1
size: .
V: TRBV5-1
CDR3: CASSLNRGTGELFF
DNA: TGCGCCAGCAGCTTGAACAGGGGCACCGGGGAGCTGTTTTTT

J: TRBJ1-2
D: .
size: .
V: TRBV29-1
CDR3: CSVPQGSNYGYTF
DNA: TGCAGCGTCCCTCAGGGTTCTAACTATGGCTACACCTTC

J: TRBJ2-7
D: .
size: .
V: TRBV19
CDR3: CASSITPNSYEQYF
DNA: TGTGCCAGTAGTATTACACCCAACTCCTACGAGCAGTACTTC

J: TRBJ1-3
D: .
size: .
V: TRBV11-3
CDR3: CASSSVIFSGNTIYF
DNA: TGTGCCAGCAGCTCCGTTATTTTCTCTGGAAACACCATATATTTT

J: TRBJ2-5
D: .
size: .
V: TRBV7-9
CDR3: CASSLLEQQYF
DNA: TGTGCCAGCAGCTTACTAGAGCAGCAGTACTTC

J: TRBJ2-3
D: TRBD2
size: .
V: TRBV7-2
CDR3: CASRYSGGPHTQYF
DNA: TGTGCCAGCAGGTATAGCGGGGGGCCGCATACGCAGTATTTT

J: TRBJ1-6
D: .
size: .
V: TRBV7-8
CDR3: CASSLATNSPLHF
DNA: TGTGCCAGCAGCTTAGCCACAAATTCACCCCTCCACTTT

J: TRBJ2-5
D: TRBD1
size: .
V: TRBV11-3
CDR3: CASSQGQMETQYF
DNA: TGTGCCAGCAGCCAGGGACAGATGGAGACCCAGTACTTC

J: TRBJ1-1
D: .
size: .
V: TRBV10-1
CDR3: CASSEGMEGRSEAFF
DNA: TGCGCCAGCAGTGAGGGTATGGAGGGAAGGTCTGAAGCTTTCTTT

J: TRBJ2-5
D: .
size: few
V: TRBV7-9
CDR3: CASSLRLQPREPQYF
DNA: TGTGCCAGCAGCTTACGGCTTCAGCCTAGGGAGCCCCAGTACTTC

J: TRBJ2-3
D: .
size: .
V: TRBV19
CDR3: CASSLQGRGGTQYF
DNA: TGTGCCAGTAGTTTACAGGGAAGGGGGGGTACGCAGTATTTT

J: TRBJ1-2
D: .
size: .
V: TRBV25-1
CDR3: CASSEWEGGYYGYTF
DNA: TGTGCCAGCAGTGAATGGGAGGGAGGCTACTATGGCTACACCTTC

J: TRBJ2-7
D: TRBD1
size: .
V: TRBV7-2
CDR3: CASSPDRGSSYEQYF
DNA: TGTGCCAGCAGCCCCGACAGGGGAAGCTCCTACGAGCAGTACTTC

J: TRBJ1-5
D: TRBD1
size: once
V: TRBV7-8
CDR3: CASSFGQGGNQPQHF
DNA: TGTGCCAGCAGCTTTGGACAGGGGGGCAATCAGCCCCAGCATTTT

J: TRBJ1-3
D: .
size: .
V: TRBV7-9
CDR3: CASSLAGGGSSGNTIYF
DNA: TGTGCCAGCAGCTTAGCGGGTGGGGGGAGCTCTGGAAACACCATATATTTT

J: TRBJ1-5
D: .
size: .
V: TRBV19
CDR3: CASMAGLNQPQHF
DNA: TGTGCCAGTATGGCGGGTTTGAATCAGCCCCAGCATTTT

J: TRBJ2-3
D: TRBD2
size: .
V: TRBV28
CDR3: CASSSAGGIVNTDTQYF
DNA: TGTGCCAGCAGTTCCGCCGGGGGGATTGTGAACACAGATACGCAGTATTTT

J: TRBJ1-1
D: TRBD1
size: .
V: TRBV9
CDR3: CASSVGGSGTGTTEAFF
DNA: TGTGCCAGCAGCGTAGGGGGCTCTGGGACAGGGACTACTGAAGCTTTCTTT

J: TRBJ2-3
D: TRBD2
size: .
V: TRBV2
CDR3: CASSRGGDTDTQYF
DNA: TGTGCCAGCAGTCGCGGGGGAGACACAGATACGCAGTATTTT

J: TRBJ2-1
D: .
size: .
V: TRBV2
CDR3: CATRGGGSEQFF
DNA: TGTGCCACCCGAGGGGGGGGAAGTGAGCAGTTCTTC

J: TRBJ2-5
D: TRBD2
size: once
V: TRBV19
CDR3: CASSIGGTSGGRETQYF
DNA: TGTGCCAGTAGTATCGGGGGGACTAGCGGGGGTCGAGAGACCCAGTACTTC

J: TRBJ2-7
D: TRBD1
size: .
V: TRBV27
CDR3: CASSMTGGGSYEQYF
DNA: TGTGCCAGCAGTATGACAGGGGGCGGATCCTACGAGCAGTACTTC

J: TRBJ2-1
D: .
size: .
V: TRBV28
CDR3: CASSRYNEQFF
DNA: TGTGCCAGCAGCCGCTACAATGAGCAGTTCTTC

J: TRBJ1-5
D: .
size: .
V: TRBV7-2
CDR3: CASSLEGGGQPQHF
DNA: TGTGCCAGCAGCTTAGAGGGAGGAGGGCAGCCCCAGCATTTT

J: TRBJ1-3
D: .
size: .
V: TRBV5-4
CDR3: CASSSGGWGSGNTIYF
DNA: TGTGCCAGCAGCTCCGGAGGGTGGGGCTCTGGAAACACCATATATTTT

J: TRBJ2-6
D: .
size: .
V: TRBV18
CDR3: CASSPLPRGSGANVLTF
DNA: TGTGCCAGCTCACCTCTCCCCCGGGGCTCTGGGGCCAACGTCCTGACTTTC

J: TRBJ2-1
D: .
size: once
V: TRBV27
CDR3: CASSAGNSYNEQFF
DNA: TGTGCCAGCAGTGCCGGGAACTCCTACAATGAGCAGTTCTTC

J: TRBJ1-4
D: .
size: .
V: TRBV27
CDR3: CASRVSPTGPREKLFF
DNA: TGTGCCAGCAGAGTTTCCCCGACAGGTCCAAGAGAAAAACTGTTTTTT

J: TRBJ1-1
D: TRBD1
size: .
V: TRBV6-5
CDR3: CASSTGVSMNTEAFF
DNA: TGTGCCAGCAGTACAGGGGTATCCATGAACACTGAAGCTTTCTTT

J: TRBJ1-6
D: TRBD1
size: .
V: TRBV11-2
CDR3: CASSVGQRNSPLHF
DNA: TGTGCCAGCAGCGTGGGACAGAGGAATTCACCCCTCCACTTT

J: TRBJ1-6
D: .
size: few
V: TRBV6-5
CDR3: CASSYSPGRNNSPLHF
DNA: TGTGCCAGCAGTTACTCACCAGGGAGGAATAATTCACCCCTCCACTTT

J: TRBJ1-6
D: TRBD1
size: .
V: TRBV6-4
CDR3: CASSRDREFVGPLHF
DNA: TGTGCCAGCAGCCGGGACAGGGAGTTCGTTGGACCCCTCCACTTT

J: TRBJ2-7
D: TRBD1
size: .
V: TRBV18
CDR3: CASSPGQGSTGLDEQYF
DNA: TGTGCCAGCTCACCGGGACAGGGGTCGACGGGACTAGACGAGCAGTACTTC

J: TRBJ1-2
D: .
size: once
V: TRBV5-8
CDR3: CASSRGPANYGYTF
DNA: TGTGCCAGCAGCCGCGGCCCAGCTAACTATGGCTACACCTTC

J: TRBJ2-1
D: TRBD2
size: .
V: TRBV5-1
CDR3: CASSFQRGADEQFF
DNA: TGCGCCAGCAGCTTCCAGCGGGGAGCCGATGAGCAGTTCTTC

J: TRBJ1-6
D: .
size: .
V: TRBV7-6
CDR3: CASSSGGRIEDSPLHF
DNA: TGTGCCAGCAGCTCAGGAGGGAGGATAGAAGACTCACCCCTCCACTTT

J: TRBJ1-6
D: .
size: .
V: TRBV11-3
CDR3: CASSGLVNVSPLHF
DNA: TGTGCCAGCAGTGGACTAGTGAATGTTTCACCCCTCCACTTT

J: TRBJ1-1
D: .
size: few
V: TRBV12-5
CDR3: CASGLPSRGDTEAFF
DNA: TGTGCTAGTGGTTTGCCAAGCCGGGGAGATACTGAAGCTTTCTTT

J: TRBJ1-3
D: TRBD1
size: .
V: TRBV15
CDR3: CATSRVTGVGGNTIYF
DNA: TGTGCCACCAGCAGAGTAACAGGGGTTGGTGGAAACACCATATATTTT

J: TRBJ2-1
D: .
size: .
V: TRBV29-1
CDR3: CSVSPGRNEQFF
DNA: TGCAGCGTTTCCCCAGGGCGGAATGAGCAGTTCTTC

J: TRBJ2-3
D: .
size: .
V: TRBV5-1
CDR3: CASSSEVERSTDTQYF
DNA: TGCGCCAGCAGCTCCGAGGTGGAGAGGAGCACAGATACGCAGTATTTT

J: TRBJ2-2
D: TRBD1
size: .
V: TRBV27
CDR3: CASSTGGEYTGELFF
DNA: TGTGCCAGCAGTACAGGGGGCGAGTACACCGGGGAGCTGTTTTTT

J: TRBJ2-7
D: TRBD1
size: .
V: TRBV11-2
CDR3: CASRGTGIHEQYF
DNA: TGTGCCAGCAGGGGGACAGGGATCCACGAGCAGTACTTC

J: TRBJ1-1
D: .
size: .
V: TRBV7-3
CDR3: CASSLNGAGAEAFF
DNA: TGTGCCAGCAGCTTAAATGGGGCAGGAGCTGAAGCTTTCTTT

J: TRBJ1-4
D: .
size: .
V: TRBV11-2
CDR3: CASSLEAGGDEKLFF
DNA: TGTGCCAGCAGCTTAGAGGCGGGCGGGGATGAAAAACTGTTTTTT